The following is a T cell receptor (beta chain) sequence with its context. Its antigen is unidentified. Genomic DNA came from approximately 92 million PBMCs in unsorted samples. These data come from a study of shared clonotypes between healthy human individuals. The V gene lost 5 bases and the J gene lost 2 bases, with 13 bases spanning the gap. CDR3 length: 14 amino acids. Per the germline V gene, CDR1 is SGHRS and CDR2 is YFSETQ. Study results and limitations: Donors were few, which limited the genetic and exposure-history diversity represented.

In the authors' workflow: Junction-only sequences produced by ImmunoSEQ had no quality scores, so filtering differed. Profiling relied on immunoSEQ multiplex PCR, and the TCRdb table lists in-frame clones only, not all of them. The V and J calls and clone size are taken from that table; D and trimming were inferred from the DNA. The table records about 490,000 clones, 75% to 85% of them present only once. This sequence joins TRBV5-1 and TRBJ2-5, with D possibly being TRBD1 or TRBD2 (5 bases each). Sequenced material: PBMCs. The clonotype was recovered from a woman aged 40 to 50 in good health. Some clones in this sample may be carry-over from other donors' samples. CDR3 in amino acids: CASRRGSGQETQYF. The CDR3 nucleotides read TGCGCCAGCAGAAGGGGCAGCGGACAAGAGACCCAGTACTTC.